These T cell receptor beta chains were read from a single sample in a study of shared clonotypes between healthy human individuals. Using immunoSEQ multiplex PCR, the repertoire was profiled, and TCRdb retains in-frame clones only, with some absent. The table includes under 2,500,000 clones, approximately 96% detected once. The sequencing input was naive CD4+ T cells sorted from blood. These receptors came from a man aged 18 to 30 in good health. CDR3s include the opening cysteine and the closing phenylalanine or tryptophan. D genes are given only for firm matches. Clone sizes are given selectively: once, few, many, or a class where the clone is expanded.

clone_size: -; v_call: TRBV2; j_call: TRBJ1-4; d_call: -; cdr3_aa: CASTPGVRLFF; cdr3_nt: TGTGCCAGCACCCCGGGGGTAAGACTGTTTTTT
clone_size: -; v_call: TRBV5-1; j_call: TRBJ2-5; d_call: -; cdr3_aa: CASSFPPVETQYF; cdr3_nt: TGCGCCAGCAGCTTTCCCCCAGTAGAGACCCAGTACTTC
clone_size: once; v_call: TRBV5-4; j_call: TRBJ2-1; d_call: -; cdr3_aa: CASSLAGGRQFF; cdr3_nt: TGTGCCAGCAGCTTGGCCGGGGGGCGGCAGTTCTTC
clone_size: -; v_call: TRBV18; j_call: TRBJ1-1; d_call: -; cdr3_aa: CASSPPIERSGEAFF; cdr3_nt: TGTGCCAGCTCACCACCAATCGAGAGGTCCGGTGAAGCTTTCTTT
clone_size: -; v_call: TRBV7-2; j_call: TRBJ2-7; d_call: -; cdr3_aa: CASSRNVGATYEQYF; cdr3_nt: TGTGCCAGCAGCCGAAACGTGGGGGCGACCTACGAGCAGTACTTC
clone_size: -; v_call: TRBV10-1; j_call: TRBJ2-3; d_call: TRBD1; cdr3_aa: CASSRDRGLADTQYF; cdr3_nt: TGCGCCAGCAGTCGCGACAGGGGGTTGGCAGATACGCAGTATTTT
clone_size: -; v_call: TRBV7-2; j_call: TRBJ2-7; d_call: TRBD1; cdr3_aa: CASSQNRGFYEQYF; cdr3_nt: TGTGCCAGCAGCCAAAACAGGGGATTCTACGAGCAGTACTTC
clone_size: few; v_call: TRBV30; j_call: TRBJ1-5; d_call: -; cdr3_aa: CAWSTDSNQPQHF; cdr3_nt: TGTGCCTGGAGTACAGATAGCAATCAGCCCCAGCATTTT
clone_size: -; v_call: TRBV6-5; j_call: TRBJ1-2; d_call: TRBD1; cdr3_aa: CASREGTVNYGYTF; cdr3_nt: TGTGCCAGCAGAGAAGGGACAGTTAACTATGGCTACACCTTC
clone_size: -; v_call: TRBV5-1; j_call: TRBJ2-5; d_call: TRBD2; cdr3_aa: CASSSTSGPATQYF; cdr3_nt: TGCGCCAGCAGCAGCACTAGCGGGCCAGCAACCCAGTACTTC